This TCR beta chain was sequenced for a study of cytomegalovirus exposure and HLA in healthy donors. Study-wide points: One variant, a missense change in DCLRE1C, was linked in a later analysis to TCR beta V- and J-gene trimming.

Trimming shortened V by 1 base and J by 5 bases, and 14 bases separated the two germline ends. Germline V gene lookup returns CDR1 SGHTA and CDR2 FQGNSA. The CDR3 consists of 15 residues. PCR amplification relied on 60 Vbeta primers (plus 13 Jbeta primers). TCRdb's copy holds only in-frame clones and misses some; the assay was immunoSEQ multiplex PCR. The sample contains 74,000 or so clones, just over 75% of which appear only once. As regards this clone: What it binds is unknown.

The receptor's source is a man aged 50 to 60 in good health and CMV-seropositive. Sequencing used PBMCs. The rearrangement links TRBV7-2 to TRBJ2-5; D uncertain. The CDR3 is CASSLDNPRRETQYF. The CDR3 coding sequence is TGTGCCAGCAGCTTAGACAACCCACGGCGGGAGACCCAGTACTTC.